These 9 T cell receptor beta chains originate from one sample sequenced in a study of cytomegalovirus exposure and HLA in healthy donors. The method was immunoSEQ multiplex PCR; TCRdb's version includes in-frame clones alone and lacks a portion of them. The repertoire holds 150,000 to 170,000 clones, with approximately 86% as singletons. The sequenced material came from PBMCs. The receptor set was obtained from a man younger than 35 in good health and CMV-seropositive.

The V and J genes are TRBV4-2 and TRBJ2-6; 8 nucleotides match TRBD1. V dropped 0 bases and J dropped 2; count of bases not matched to a gene: 21. CDR3 length: 23 residues. CDR1 is LGHNA, CDR2 YNFKEQ, per germline. Here the CDR3 reads CASSQDPGQGAKSPSPGANVLTF. CDR3 bases: TGTGCCAGCAGCCAAGACCCAGGACAGGGTGCCAAAAGCCCCTCCCCTGGGGCCAACGTCCTGACTTTC.

This clone has just a few counts. The chain combines TRBV18 with TRBJ2-2; TRBD1 matches 7 bases. Germline V lookup: CDR1 KGHSH, CDR2 LQKENI. The CDR3 covers 14 residues. Trimming took 8 bases from V and 5 from J; bases not matched to a gene: 8. Here the CDR3 DNA reads TGTGCCAGCAGCGACAGGGTACAGACCGGGGAGCTGTTTTTT. Translation gives CASSDRVQTGELFF.

V is TRBV6-5 and J is TRBJ2-1; 9 bases line up with TRBD1. The trim removed 3 bases at V and 7 bases at J, leaving 4 bases unmatched. The CDR3 totals 14 residues. Germline CDR1 is MNHEY and CDR2 is SVGAGI. DNA of the CDR3: TGTGCCAGCAGTTATGGGACAGGGAGGAATGAGCAGTTCTTC. It encodes CASSYGTGRNEQFF.

This clone appeared a single time. The V gene is TRBV5-1, the J gene TRBJ2-3; perhaps TRBD2 as D (5 bases). The CDR3 covers 15 residues. CDR1 and CDR2 (germline): SGHRS, YFSETQ. Deletions cut 0 bases from V and 5 bases from J, with 13 bases between. CDR3 nucleotides: TGCGCCAGCAGCTTGGGTCCTAGCAGGAAAGATACGCAGTATTTT. Its protein is CASSLGPSRKDTQYF.

The chain carries TRBV11-2 and TRBJ2-7; 7 positions match TRBD2. From germline, CDR1 is SGHAT and CDR2 FQNNGV. The CDR3 loop spans 16 amino acids. The V and J ends lost 4 bases and 2 bases, in that order; junction bases with no gene match: 11. CDR3 bases: TGTGCCAGCAGCTCTCGACTACTAGCGACGACCTACGAGCAGTACTTC. This gives the protein CASSSRLLATTYEQYF. Full variable domain (outside the CDR3, taken from reference TRBV11-2 and TRBJ2-7): EAGVAQSPRYKIIEKRQSVAFWCNPISGHATLYWYQQILGQGPKLLIQFQNNGVVDDSQLPKDRFSAERLKGVDSTLKIQPAKLEDSAVYLCASSSRLLATTYEQYFGPGTRLTVT.

The V call is TRBV5-1, the J call TRBJ2-7; TRBD2 agrees at 10 bases. Germline V gives CDR1 SGHRS, CDR2 YFSETQ. The V and J ends lost 4 bases and 2 bases, in that order; junction bases with no gene match: 9. This CDR3 is built from 16 residues. CDR3 DNA sequence: TGCGCCAGCAGCCTCACCGGGACTAGCGACCCCTACGAGCAGTACTTC. Translation gives CASSLTGTSDPYEQYF. Supplemented by reference TRBV5-1 and TRBJ2-7, the full variable domain reads KAGVTQTPRYLIKTRGQQVTLSCSPISGHRSVSWYQQTPGQGLQFLFEYFSETQRNKGNFPGRFSGRQFSNSRSEMNVSTLELGDSALYLCASSLTGTSDPYEQYFGPGTRLTVT.

The chain has TRBV6-5 and TRBJ1-5; the D is unclear. This CDR3 has 14 amino acids. The V and J ends lost 0 bases and 7 bases respectively, with 10 bases between them. Germline assignment: CDR1 MNHEY and CDR2 SVGAGI. Written as DNA, the CDR3 is TGTGCCAGCAGTTACTCGAAGGGAGGACAGCCCCAGCATTTT. Amino acids: CASSYSKGGQPQHF.

In its sample, this clone was seen once. The V call is TRBV5-6, the J call TRBJ2-5, with a weak D call TRBD2 (7 bases). The ends were cut back, 1 base at V and 2 bases at J, with 12 bases in the middle. Germline V CDR1 and CDR2: SGHDT, YYEEEE. This CDR3 has 15 amino acids. The CDR3 DNA sequence: TGTGCCAGCAGCTTGTACGGGGGGCAACAAGAGACCCAGTACTTC. This encodes CASSLYGGQQETQYF.

On this clone itself: The sample has other DNA sequences that encode this CDR3 too. This sequence joins TRBV29-1 and TRBJ1-1, with D unresolved. This CDR3 region has 11 residues. Germline CDR1 and CDR2: SQVTM and ANQGSEA. Trimming cost V 7 bases and J 2 bases, with 8 bases left between them. The CDR3 DNA reads as TGCAGCGCCCGACAAAACACTGAAGCTTTCTTT. It yields the protein CSARQNTEAFF.